Listed below are T cell receptor beta chains from one sample, sequenced in a study of T-cell reconstitution after alpha-beta-depleted transplantation in children. TCRdb ran MiXCR on the PCR reads and lists one entry per CDR3 protein. There are about 500,000 distinct CDR3 sequences in the sample; approximately 32% occur only once, and 2% to 3% lies in the top ten. The material sequenced was PBMCs from the stem cell graft donor, taken from the stem cell graft. The receptors were sampled from a human donor who donated a stem cell graft to a child with aplastic anemia. The CDR3 runs from the conserved cysteine through the conserved F or W.

j_call v_call cdr3_aa
TRBJ1-2 TRBV5-1 CASSLDQEGYGYTF
TRBJ2-3 TRBV6-1 CASKDRPVGTQYF
TRBJ2-7 TRBV20-1 CSARGQGTYEQYF
TRBJ2-1 TRBV7-2 CASSGLAGTVSYNEQFF
TRBJ1-5 TRBV6-1 CAGSRDRADQPQHF
TRBJ1-5 TRBV7-2 CASSLVGLGNQPQHF
TRBJ2-5 TRBV19 CASSIGTMQETQYF
TRBJ2-7 TRBV28 CASSLPGSMAYEQYF
TRBJ2-2 TRBV7-9 CASSFGLAGDHTGELFF
TRBJ2-3 TRBV5-4 CASSWRGDTQYF
TRBJ2-1 TRBV7-2 CASSLRVAGARNEQFF
TRBJ1-3 TRBV9 CASSEDSSGNTIYF
TRBJ2-1 TRBV21-1 CASSLRASGSRNEQFF
TRBJ2-3 TRBV7-6 CASSRSGRSTDTQYF
TRBJ2-2 TRBV7-2 CASSAIQGWEVTGELFF